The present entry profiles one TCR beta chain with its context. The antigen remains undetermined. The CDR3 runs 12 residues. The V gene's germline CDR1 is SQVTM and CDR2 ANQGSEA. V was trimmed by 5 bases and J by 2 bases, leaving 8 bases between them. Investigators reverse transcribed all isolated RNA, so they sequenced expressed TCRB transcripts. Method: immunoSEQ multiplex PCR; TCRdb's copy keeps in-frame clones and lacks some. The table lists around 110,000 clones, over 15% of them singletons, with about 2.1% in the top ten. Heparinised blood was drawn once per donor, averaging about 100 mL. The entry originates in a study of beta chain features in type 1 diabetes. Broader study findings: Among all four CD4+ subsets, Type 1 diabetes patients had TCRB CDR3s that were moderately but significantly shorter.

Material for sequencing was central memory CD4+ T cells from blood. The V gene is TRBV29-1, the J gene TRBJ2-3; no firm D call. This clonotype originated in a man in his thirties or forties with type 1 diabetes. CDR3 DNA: TGCAGCGTTTTACCCTTCACAGATACGCAGTATTTT. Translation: CSVLPFTDTQYF.